This is a list of T cell receptor beta chains from one sample in a study of blood T cell repertoires in COVID-19. Only in-frame clones appear in the TCRdb table, and some are missing; sequencing was by immunoSEQ multiplex PCR. In the table there are some 160,000 clones, approximately 86% of which are singletons. The sample comprised peripheral blood. The source is an elderly woman with COVID-19, enrolled during active disease. Each CDR3 is given with its conserved first and last residue.

CDR3aa: CAISEPGQGADEQYF
v_gene: TRBV10-3

CDR3aa: CASSYNRNKGNYGYTF
v_gene: TRBV6-2/TRBV6-3

CDR3aa: CASNQQGAGYEQYF
v_gene: TRBV2

CDR3aa: CASSLAGGQPQHF
v_gene: TRBV28

CDR3aa: CASRSIGADYGYTF
v_gene: TRBV19

CDR3aa: CASSGLADSYEQYF
v_gene: TRBV25-1

CDR3aa: CARSVPDRHCYNEQFF
v_gene: TRBV5-3

CDR3aa: CASSQGQGSYEQYF
v_gene: TRBV9

CDR3aa: CASSSTVGSYEQYF
v_gene: TRBV4-1

CDR3aa: CATSKGLKQETQYF
v_gene: TRBV15

CDR3aa: CASREWQMNTEAFF
v_gene: TRBV28

CDR3aa: CASTQDTLNTEAFF
v_gene: TRBV7-3

CDR3aa: CASSLLMTGELFF
v_gene: TRBV7-3

CDR3aa: CASSRTSSHEQYF
v_gene: TRBV5-1

CDR3aa: CASTPLPGLAVDEQFF
v_gene: TRBV7-9

CDR3aa: CASSLGGQGNQPQHF
v_gene: TRBV5-5

CDR3aa: CASSYKKNTEAFF
v_gene: TRBV7-2

CDR3aa: CASPGSVNTEAFF
v_gene: TRBV28

CDR3aa: CASSLLGGLYGYTF
v_gene: TRBV28

CDR3aa: CASSLPGTQGDSPLHF
v_gene: TRBV5-6